A single sample gave rise to the 4 T cell receptor beta chains below, sequenced in a study of CD4 T cells in relation to SARS-CoV-2 and coronaviruses. Sequenced by immunoSEQ multiplex PCR; TCRdb stores in-frame clones only, minus some. The repertoire holds 65,000 or so clones, with about 89% as singletons. CD4+ T cells from unexposed donors were obtained before the COVID-19 pandemic (2011-2018). The source material was memory CD4+ T cells from PBMCs. The receptors originated from a human donor in good health.

The chain joins TRBV20-1 to TRBJ1-5; 10 bases map to TRBD1. The CDR3 runs to 14 residues. CDR1 DFQATT and CDR2 SNEGSKA come from the germline V gene (reference sequence). V lost 3 bases, J lost 7 bases, and 6 bases stayed unmatched. CDR3 in amino acids: CSASIPGQGQPQHF. DNA of the CDR3: TGCAGTGCTAGTATCCCGGGACAGGGGCAGCCCCAGCATTTT.

The chain employs TRBV5-3 and TRBJ2-1; 8 positions agree with TRBD1. TRBV5-3 is placed among ORFs of uncertain function. The junction had 8 bases not matched to a gene; V was cut back by 0 bases and J by 6 bases. This CDR3 region has 16 residues. Written as DNA, the CDR3 is TGTGCCAGAAGCTTGGAGGGAGTCGGGACAGGCAATGAGCAGTTCTTC. Translated: CARSLEGVGTGNEQFF.

The chain recombines TRBV28 with TRBJ1-2; 8 bases align to TRBD1. From germline, CDR1 is MDHEN and CDR2 SYDVKM. The ends lost 4 bases at V and 5 bases at J; junction bases unmatched: 9. The CDR3 is made up of 15 amino acids. Here the CDR3 DNA reads TGTGCCAGCAGTTCGCAGACAGGGGCCAATTATGGCTACACCTTC. This translates into CASSSQTGANYGYTF.

This chain joins TRBV7-3 and TRBJ2-3; D unclear. The CDR3 sequence is 12 residues long. CDR1 SGHTA and CDR2 FQGTGA come from the germline V gene. Trimming removed 5 bases from V and 5 bases from J, with 8 bases in between. The CDR3 here is CASSRAGDTQYF. CDR3 DNA sequence: TGTGCCAGCAGCCGTGCAGGAGATACGCAGTATTTT. The whole variable domain, remainder taken from reference TRBV7-3 and TRBJ2-3, is GAGVSQTPSNKVTEKGKYVELRCDPISGHTALYWYRQSLGQGPEFLIYFQGTGAADDSGLPNDRFFAVRPEGSVSTLKIQRTERGDSAVYLCASSRAGDTQYFGPGTRLTVL.